This T cell receptor beta chain is from a study of T cells in Graves' hyperthyroidism and ophthalmopathy. Each patient was aged 18 to 65 and had newly diagnosed hyperthyroidism of under 2 months' duration. PBMCs were derived from more than 8 ml fresh peripheral blood. General observations from the study: Within blood appeared most thyroid clonotypes that had expanded above 0.001.

This clonotype was found a few times. Its target is not known. Template material for amplifying TCR beta CDR3 regions consisted of RNA transcripts. RT-PCR in the first round (using the HTBI primer set) targeted the TCR CDR3. MiXCR, run by TCRdb on the multiplex PCR reads, gives a single entry per CDR3 protein. The sample contains around 300,000 distinct CDR3 sequences, 11% to 15% of which appear only once. Input material: blood. This TCR derives from a woman aged 25 to 45 with Graves' hyperthyroidism.

CDR3 loop: CASSSSGRMETQYF. CDR3 sequence (DNA): TGTGCCAGCAGCTCCAGCGGGAGGATGGAGACCCAGTACTTC. V usage is TRBV11-2 and J usage is TRBJ2-5; 9 nucleotides align to TRBD2. The ends lost 4 bases at V and 5 bases at J; junction bases unmatched: 5. Germline CDR1 SGHAT, CDR2 FQNNGV. CDR3 length equals 14 residues.